The 10 T cell receptor beta chains in this list originate from one sample, sequenced in a study of glioma-infiltrating T cells after dendritic cell vaccination. The data were produced by immunoSEQ multiplex PCR, yet TCRdb's version contains in-frame clones alone and is incomplete. The repertoire holds 90,000 or so clones, with over 75% as singletons. The material was blood, obtained before dendritic cell vaccination. These receptors came from a human donor with glioblastoma.

This clone was counted once. The chain is built from TRBV19 and TRBJ2-7, with TRBD1 as a possible D gene (6 bases). V was shortened by 4 bases and J by 2 bases, with 18 bases between the two germline ends. In germline, CDR1 is LNHDA, CDR2 SQIVND (reference sequence). This CDR3 region has 16 residues. CDR3 sequence: CASSTGHLQPPYEQYF. DNA for the CDR3: TGTGCCAGTAGTACGGGACACCTCCAACCCCCCTACGAGCAGTACTTC.

The rearrangement links TRBV6-1 to TRBJ1-2; TRBD1 matches at 7 bases. CDR1 and CDR2 from the germline V gene are MNHNS and SASEGT. Trimming took 1 base from V and 5 from J; bases not matched to a gene: 7. The CDR3 loop spans 15 amino acids. CDR3 amino acids: CASSEGRGGWYGYTF. For the CDR3, the DNA is TGTGCCAGCAGTGAAGGTAGAGGGGGCTGGTATGGCTACACCTTC.

V and J are TRBV25-1 and TRBJ1-1, with 9 bases lining up with TRBD1. The CDR3 has 14 residues. CDR1 is MGHDK, CDR2 SYGVNS, per germline. V gave up 7 bases and J gave up 4 bases; unmatched junction bases: 7. Written as DNA, the CDR3 is TGTGCCAGCATCAGGGGGACAGGGATCACTGAAGCTTTCTTT. Its translation is CASIRGTGITEAFF.

This clone was seen a handful of times. The genes are TRBV10-3 and TRBJ2-1, with 7 bases aligning to TRBD2. V dropped 8 bases and J dropped 10; count of bases not matched to a gene: 5. This CDR3 region has 11 residues. The germline V gene has CDR1 ENHRY and CDR2 SYGVKD. The CDR3 bases are TGTGCCATCGGGAGGGCAGGGGAGCAGTTCTTC. It translates to CAIGRAGEQFF.

J is TRBJ2-2 and V is TRBV13; perhaps TRBD2 as D (6 bases). Germline values: CDR1 PRHDT, CDR2 FYEKMQ (reference sequence). CDR3 size: 13 residues. Trimming took 3 bases from V and 4 from J, leaving 6 bases between them. The CDR3 here is CASSLGLTGELFF. The DNA for the CDR3 is TGTGCCAGCAGCTTGGGACTCACCGGGGAGCTGTTTTTT.

The V and J genes are TRBV19 and TRBJ2-7, with 15 bases identical to TRBD2. This CDR3 has 18 amino acids. CDR1 is LNHDA, CDR2 SQIVND, per germline (reference sequence). V gave up 5 bases and J gave up 0 bases; unmatched junction bases: 8. The chain's CDR3 is CASSPRGLAGGFSYEQYF. The CDR3 region has the DNA TGTGCCAGTAGTCCCAGGGGACTAGCGGGAGGATTCTCCTACGAGCAGTACTTC.

This sequence joins TRBV5-1 and TRBJ1-2; unclear D gene. The V gene lost 1 base and the J gene lost 0 bases, with 4 bases spanning the gap. Germline lookup yields CDR1 SGHRS and CDR2 YFSETQ. The CDR3 is 13 amino acids. This chain's CDR3 is CASSLSSNYGYTF. CDR3 in DNA: TGCGCCAGCAGCTTGTCATCTAACTATGGCTACACCTTC.

The genes are TRBV6-5 and TRBJ2-5, with TRBD2 identical over 7 bases. Germline lookup yields CDR1 MNHEY and CDR2 SVGAGI. Trimming removed 6 bases from V and 5 bases from J; junction bases left unmatched: 6. The CDR3 contains 13 residues. The CDR3 loop is CASRRTSYETQYF. The CDR3 nucleotides are TGTGCCAGCAGGAGGACTAGTTATGAGACCCAGTACTTC.

The chain combines TRBV6-1 with TRBJ1-2; 7 bases fit TRBD1. The V segment lost 6 bases and the J segment 2 bases; nucleotides outside the gene matches: 9. The CDR3 contains 15 residues. Germline CDR1 and CDR2: MNHNS and SASEGT. The CDR3 bases are TGTGCCAGCAGGGAAACAGGGGCCGGGAACTATGGCTACACCTTC. Amino acid sequence: CASRETGAGNYGYTF.

The chain is built from TRBV2 and TRBJ2-3, with TRBD1 identical over 7 bases. This CDR3 spans 15 amino acids. V gave up 5 bases and J gave up 0 bases; unmatched junction bases: 5. From germline, CDR1 is SNHLY and CDR2 FYNNEI. Here the CDR3 reads CASSSPGQSTDTQYF. The CDR3, as DNA: TGTGCCAGCAGTTCGCCGGGACAGAGCACAGATACGCAGTATTTT.